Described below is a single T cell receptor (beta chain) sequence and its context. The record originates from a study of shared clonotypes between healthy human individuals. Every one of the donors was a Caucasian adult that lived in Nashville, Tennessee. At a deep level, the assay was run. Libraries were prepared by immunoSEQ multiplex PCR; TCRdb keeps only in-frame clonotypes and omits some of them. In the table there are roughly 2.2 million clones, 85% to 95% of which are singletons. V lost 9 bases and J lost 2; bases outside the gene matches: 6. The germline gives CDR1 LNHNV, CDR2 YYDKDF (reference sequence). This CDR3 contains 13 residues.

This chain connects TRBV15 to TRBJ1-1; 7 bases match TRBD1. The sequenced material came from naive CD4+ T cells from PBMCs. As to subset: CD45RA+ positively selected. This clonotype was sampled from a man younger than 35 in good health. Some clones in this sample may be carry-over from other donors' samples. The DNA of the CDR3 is TGTGCCACTCGACAGGGAGCAAACACTGAAGCTTTCTTT. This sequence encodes CATRQGANTEAFF. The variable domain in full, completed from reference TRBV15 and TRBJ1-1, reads DAMVIQNPRYQVTQFGKPVTLSCSQTLNHNVMYWYQQKSSQAPKLLFHYYDKDFNNEADTPDNFQSRRPNTSFCFLDIRSPGLGDTAMYLCATRQGANTEAFFGQGTRLTVV.